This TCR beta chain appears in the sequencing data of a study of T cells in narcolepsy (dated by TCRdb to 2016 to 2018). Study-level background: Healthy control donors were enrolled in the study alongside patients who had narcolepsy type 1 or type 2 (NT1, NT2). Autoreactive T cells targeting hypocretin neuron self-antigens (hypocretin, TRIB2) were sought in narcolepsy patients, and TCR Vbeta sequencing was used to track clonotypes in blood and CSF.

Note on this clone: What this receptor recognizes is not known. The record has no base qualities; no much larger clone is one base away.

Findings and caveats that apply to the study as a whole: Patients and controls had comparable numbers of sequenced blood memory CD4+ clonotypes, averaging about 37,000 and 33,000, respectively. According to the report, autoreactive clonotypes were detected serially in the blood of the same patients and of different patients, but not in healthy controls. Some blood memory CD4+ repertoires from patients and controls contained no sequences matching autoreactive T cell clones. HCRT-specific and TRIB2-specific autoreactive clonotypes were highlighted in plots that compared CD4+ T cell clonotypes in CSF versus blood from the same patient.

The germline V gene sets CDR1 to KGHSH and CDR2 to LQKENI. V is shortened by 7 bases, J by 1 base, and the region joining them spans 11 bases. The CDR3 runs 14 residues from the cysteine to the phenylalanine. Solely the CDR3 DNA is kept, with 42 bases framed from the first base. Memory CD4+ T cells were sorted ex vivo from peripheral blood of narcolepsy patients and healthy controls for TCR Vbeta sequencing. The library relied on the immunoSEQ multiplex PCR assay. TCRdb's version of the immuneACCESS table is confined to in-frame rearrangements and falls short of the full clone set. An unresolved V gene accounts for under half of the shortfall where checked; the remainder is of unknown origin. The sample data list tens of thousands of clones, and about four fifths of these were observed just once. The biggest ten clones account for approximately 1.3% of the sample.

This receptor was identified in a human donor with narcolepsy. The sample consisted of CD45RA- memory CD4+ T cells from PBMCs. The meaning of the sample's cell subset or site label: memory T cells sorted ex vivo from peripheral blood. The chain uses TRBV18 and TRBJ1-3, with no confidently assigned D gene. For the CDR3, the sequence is CASFLTKSGNTIYF. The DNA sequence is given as TGTGCCAGCTTTTTGACAAAGTCTGGAAACACCATATATTTT. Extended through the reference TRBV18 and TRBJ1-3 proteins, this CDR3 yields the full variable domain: NAGVMQNPRHLVRRRGQEARLRCSPMKGHSHVYWYRQLPEEGLKFMVYLQKENIIDESGMPKERFSAEFPKEGPSILRIQQVVRGDSAAYFCASFLTKSGNTIYFGEGSWLTVV.